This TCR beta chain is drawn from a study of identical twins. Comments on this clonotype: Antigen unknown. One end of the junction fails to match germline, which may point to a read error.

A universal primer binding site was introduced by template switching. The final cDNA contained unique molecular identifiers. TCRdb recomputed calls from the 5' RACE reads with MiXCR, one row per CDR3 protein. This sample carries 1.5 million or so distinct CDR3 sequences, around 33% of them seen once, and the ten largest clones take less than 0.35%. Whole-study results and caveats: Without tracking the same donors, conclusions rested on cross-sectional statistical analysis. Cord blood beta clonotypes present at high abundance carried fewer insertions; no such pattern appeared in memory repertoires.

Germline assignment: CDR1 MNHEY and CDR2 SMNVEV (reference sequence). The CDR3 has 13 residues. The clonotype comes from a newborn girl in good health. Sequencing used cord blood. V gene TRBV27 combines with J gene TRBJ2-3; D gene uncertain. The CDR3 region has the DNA TGTGCCGGCAGTCCGGGCCGCACAGATACGCAGTATTTT. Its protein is CAGSPGRTDTQYF.